The next 14 T cell receptor beta chains were all read from a single sample in a study of regulatory T cells in long-lasting Graves disease. The time point: persistent/refractory GD, antithyroid drugs over 5 years with positive TRAb. PBMC RNA served as the TCR library source. Arm-PCR of CDR3 regions and iRepertoire HTBI primers were the basis on which TCR beta libraries were built. MiXCR, run by TCRdb on the multiplex PCR reads, gives a single entry per CDR3 protein. The data show roughly 450,000 distinct CDR3 sequences, with roughly a quarter seen just once and roughly a quarter held by the top ten. Material: peripheral blood mononuclear cells (PBMCs), obtained when the disease was refractory, from a patient treated with antithyroid drugs. Receptor source: a female donor with Graves disease.

The CDR3 sequence: CSVKYENQETQYF. Here the CDR3 DNA reads TGCAGCGTTAAATATGAGAACCAAGAGACCCAGTACTTC. V and J are TRBV29-1 and TRBJ2-5; D is unresolved. V dropped 5 bases and J dropped 0 bases, with 10 bases sitting between them. The CDR3 consists of 13 residues. CDR1 SQVTM and CDR2 ANQGSEA come from the germline V gene.

This clonotype was seen at least ten times. The gene calls are TRBV28 and TRBJ1-1; D is possibly TRBD1 (6 bases). The V end was cut by 8 bases, the J end by 3 bases, with 16 bases between. This CDR3 is 14 amino acids long. Germline V CDR1 and CDR2: MDHEN, SYDVKM. The DNA of the CDR3 is TGTGCCAGCCACCCCGGGGGCGCGGACACTGAAGCTTTCTTT. It yields the protein CASHPGGADTEAFF.

V usage is TRBV29-1 and J usage is TRBJ1-2; tentatively, D is TRBD1 (6 bases). Germline CDR1 is SQVTM and CDR2 is ANQGSEA. The V gene lost 2 bases and the J gene lost 8 bases, with 9 bases spanning the gap. The length of the CDR3 is 11 residues. The CDR3 region is CSVEFGTGYTF. DNA for the CDR3: TGCAGCGTTGAATTCGGGACAGGCTACACCTTC.

V is TRBV7-2 and J is TRBJ2-7, with 7 nucleotides matching TRBD2. Germline lookup yields CDR1 SGHTA and CDR2 FQGNSA. V gave up 5 bases and J gave up 2 bases; unmatched junction bases: 6. This CDR3 is built from 14 residues. The CDR3 nucleotides are TGTGCCAGCAGCAGACTAGCTGATGCCTACGAGCAGTACTTC. As protein: CASSRLADAYEQYF.

This chain connects TRBV20-1 to TRBJ2-5; D is perhaps TRBD1 (5 bases). V was pared by 0 bases and J by 5 bases, with 13 bases between. The CDR3 length is 14 residues. Germline V gene data show CDR1 as DFQATT and CDR2 as SNEGSKA (reference sequence). CDR3 in amino acids: CSARDLGAVETQYF. DNA for the CDR3: TGCAGTGCTAGAGATCTAGGGGCAGTTGAGACCCAGTACTTC.

V and J are TRBV27 and TRBJ2-1, with 8 positions matching TRBD2. The junction had 6 bases not matched to a gene; V was cut back by 8 bases and J by 0 bases. The CDR3 sequence is 15 residues long. Germline-derived CDR1 and CDR2 are MNHEY and SMNVEV (reference sequence). CDR3 sequence reads: CASLSAGVSYNEQFF. DNA of the CDR3: TGTGCCAGCTTGTCAGCGGGGGTCTCCTACAATGAGCAGTTCTTC.

This clonotype occurred a few times. The gene calls are TRBV7-2 and TRBJ1-2; no clear D. The CDR3 contains 15 residues. V lost 2 bases to trimming and J lost 1 base, with 11 bases between them. Germline CDR1 and CDR2: SGHTA and FQGNSA. CDR3 nucleotides: TGTGCCAGCAGCTTATATTGGGATAATAACTATGGCTACACCTTC. Amino acids: CASSLYWDNNYGYTF.

This clonotype appeared many times. The V gene is TRBV27, the J gene TRBJ2-7; D ambiguous. In germline, CDR1 is MNHEY, CDR2 SMNVEV (reference sequence). The CDR3 contains 13 residues. Deletions cut 3 bases from V and 4 bases from J, with 10 bases between. The CDR3 is CASSLTTQYEQYF. CDR3 nucleotide sequence: TGTGCCAGCAGTTTGACGACACAGTACGAGCAGTACTTC.

This chain joins TRBV27 and TRBJ2-7, with D uncertain. The CDR3 runs to 14 residues. The germline V gene encodes CDR1 MNHEY and CDR2 SMNVEV (reference sequence). V lost 2 bases and J 1 base, leaving 9 bases between the germline ends. CDR3 residues: CASSLSIGSYEQYF. The CDR3 coding sequence is TGTGCCAGCAGTTTAAGTATTGGATCCTACGAGCAGTACTTC.

The chain joins TRBV15 to TRBJ1-1; D perhaps matches TRBD1 (6 bases). The V gene lost 0 bases and the J gene lost 2 bases, with 16 bases spanning the gap. The CDR3 spans 17 residues. Germline V gene lookup returns CDR1 LNHNV and CDR2 YYDKDF (reference sequence). CDR3 coding DNA: TGTGCCACCAGCAGAGATCTGGCCCAGGGGTCCAACACTGAAGCTTTCTTT. Protein: CATSRDLAQGSNTEAFF.

This clonotype was detected ten times or more. The chain combines TRBV11-2 with TRBJ1-5; 8 bases fit TRBD1. V trimming: 1 base; J trimming: 1 base; junction bases outside the gene matches: 0. The germline CDR1 and CDR2 sequences are SGHAT and FQNNGV. The CDR3 is made up of 15 amino acids. The CDR3 sequence: CASSLGTGSNQPQHF. The CDR3 DNA reads TGTGCCAGCAGCTTAGGGACAGGGAGCAATCAGCCCCAGCATTTT.

The chain joins TRBV2 to TRBJ1-5; 12 bases line up with TRBD1. The CDR3 is 17 residues long. CDR1 is SNHLY, CDR2 FYNNEI, per germline. Trimming removed 7 bases from V and 3 bases from J; junction bases left unmatched: 10. The CDR3 sequence is CASNVGTGGSSNQPQHF. The CDR3 coding sequence is TGTGCCAGCAATGTCGGGACAGGGGGCTCTTCCAATCAGCCCCAGCATTTT.

This clonotype was detected many times. The chain is built from TRBV2 and TRBJ2-2; D unclear. This CDR3 has 12 amino acids. Germline CDR1 is SNHLY and CDR2 is FYNNEI. The ends were cut back, 4 bases at V and 8 bases at J, with 8 bases in the middle. CDR3 amino acids: CASSVLVGELFF. The CDR3 DNA follows: TGTGCCAGCAGTGTGCTAGTGGGGGAGCTGTTTTTT.

This clonotype was seen ten or more times. The chain links TRBV27 to TRBJ2-2, with D maybe TRBD1 (5 bases). Trimming removed 5 bases at V and 5 bases at J, with 18 bases between. The germline V gene has CDR1 MNHEY and CDR2 SMNVEV (reference sequence). CDR3 length: 16 amino acids. The CDR3 reads CASSTNTGTSTGELFF. In DNA, the CDR3 is TGTGCCAGCAGTACGAACACAGGAACCTCAACCGGGGAGCTGTTTTTT.